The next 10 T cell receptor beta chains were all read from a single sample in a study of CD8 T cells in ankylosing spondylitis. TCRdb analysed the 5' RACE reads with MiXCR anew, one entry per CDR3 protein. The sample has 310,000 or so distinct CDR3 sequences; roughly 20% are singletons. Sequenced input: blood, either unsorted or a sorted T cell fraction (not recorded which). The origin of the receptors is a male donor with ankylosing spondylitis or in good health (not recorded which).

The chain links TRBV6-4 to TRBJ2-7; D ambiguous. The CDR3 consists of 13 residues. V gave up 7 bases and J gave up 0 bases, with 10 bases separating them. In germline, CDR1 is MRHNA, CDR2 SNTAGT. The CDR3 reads CASIRPISYEQYV. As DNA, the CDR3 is TGTGCCAGCATTCGACCTATCTCCTACGAGCAGTACGTC.

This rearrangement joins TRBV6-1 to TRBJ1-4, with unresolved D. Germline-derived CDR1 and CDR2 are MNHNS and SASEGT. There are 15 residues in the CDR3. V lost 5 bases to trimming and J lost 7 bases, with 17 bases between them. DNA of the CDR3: TGTGCCAGCAGTCCGACCCGAGGGAGGAGTGAAAAACTGTTTTTT. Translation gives CASSPTRGRSEKLFF.

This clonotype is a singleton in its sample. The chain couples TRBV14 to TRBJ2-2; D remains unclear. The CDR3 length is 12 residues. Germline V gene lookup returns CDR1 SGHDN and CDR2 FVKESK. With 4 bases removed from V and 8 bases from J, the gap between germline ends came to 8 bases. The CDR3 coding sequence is TGTGCCAGCAGCCCCTCCCGAGGGGAGCTGTTTTTT. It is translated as CASSPSRGELFF.

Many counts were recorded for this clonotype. As DNA, the CDR3 is TGTGCCATCAGTGAGCCGACACCTAACTATGGCTACACCTTC. The encoded protein is CAISEPTPNYGYTF. The V gene is TRBV10-3, the J gene TRBJ1-2, with D unresolved. The CDR3 spans 14 residues. Trimming removed 2 bases from V and 0 bases from J, with 7 bases in between. The germline CDR1 and CDR2 sequences are ENHRY and SYGVKD.

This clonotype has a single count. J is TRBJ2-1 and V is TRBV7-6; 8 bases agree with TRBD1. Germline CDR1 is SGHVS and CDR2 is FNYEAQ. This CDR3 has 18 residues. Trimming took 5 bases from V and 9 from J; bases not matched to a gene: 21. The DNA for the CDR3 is TGTGCCAGCAGCCCAGGGGGCCGACAGGGGATCCCCCTAGGTGAGCAGTTCTTC. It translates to CASSPGGRQGIPLGEQFF. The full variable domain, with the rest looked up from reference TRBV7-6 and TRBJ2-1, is GAGVSQSPRYKVTKRGQDVALRCDPISGHVSLYWYRQALGQGPEFLTYFNYEAQQDKSGLPNDRFSAERPEGSISTLTIQRTEQRDSAMYRCASSPGGRQGIPLGEQFFGPGTRLTVL.

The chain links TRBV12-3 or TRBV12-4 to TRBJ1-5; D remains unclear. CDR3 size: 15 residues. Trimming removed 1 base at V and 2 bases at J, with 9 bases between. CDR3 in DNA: TGTGCCAGCAGTTTAGTTTTAGGCGGCAATCAGCCCCAGCATTTT. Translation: CASSLVLGGNQPQHF.

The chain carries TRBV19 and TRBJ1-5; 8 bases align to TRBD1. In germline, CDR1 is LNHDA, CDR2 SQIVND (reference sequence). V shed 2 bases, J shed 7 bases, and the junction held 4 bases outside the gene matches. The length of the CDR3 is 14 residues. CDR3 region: CASSIPGGWQPQHF. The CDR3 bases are TGTGCCAGTAGTATACCAGGGGGCTGGCAGCCCCAGCATTTT.

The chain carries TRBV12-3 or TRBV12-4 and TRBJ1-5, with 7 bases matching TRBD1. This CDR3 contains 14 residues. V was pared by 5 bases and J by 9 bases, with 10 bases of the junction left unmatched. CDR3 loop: CASSLGQAVGPQHF. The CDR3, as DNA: TGTGCCAGCAGTCTCGGACAGGCCGTGGGGCCCCAGCATTTT.

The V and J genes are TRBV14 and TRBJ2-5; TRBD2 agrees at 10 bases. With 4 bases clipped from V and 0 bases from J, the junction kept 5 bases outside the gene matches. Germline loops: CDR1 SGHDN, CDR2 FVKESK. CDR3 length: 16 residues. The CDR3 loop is CASSRSGGPYQETQYF. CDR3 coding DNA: TGTGCCAGCAGCCGTAGCGGGGGGCCGTACCAAGAGACCCAGTACTTC.

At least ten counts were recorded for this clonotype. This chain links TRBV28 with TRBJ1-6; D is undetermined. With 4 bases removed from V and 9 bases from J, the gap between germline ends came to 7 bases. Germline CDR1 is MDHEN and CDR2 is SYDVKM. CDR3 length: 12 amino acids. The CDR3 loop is CASSSTVSPLHF. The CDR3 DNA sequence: TGTGCCAGCAGTTCAACGGTTTCACCCCTCCACTTT.